This T cell receptor beta chain was captured by sequencing in a study of CD8 T cells in ankylosing spondylitis. TCRdb re-analysed the 5' RACE reads in MiXCR, keeping a single row per CDR3 protein. Seen here are about 130,000 distinct CDR3 sequences, over 6.5% observed once, and the top ten hold more than 10%. This clonotype was obtained from a male donor with ankylosing spondylitis or in good health (not recorded which). The sample taken for sequencing was blood, either unsorted or a sorted T cell fraction (not recorded which).

The CDR3 is CASSSGGQTYEQYF. As DNA, the CDR3 is TGTGCCAGCAGCTCGGGGGGACAGACCTACGAGCAGTACTTC. V is TRBV5-5 and J is TRBJ2-7; the D gene could be TRBD1 or TRBD2 (7 bases each). V was clipped by 3 bases and J by 2 bases, with 12 bases between them. Germline CDR1 and CDR2: SGHKS and YYEKEE (reference sequence). CDR3 size: 14 residues.